This is a list of T cell receptor beta chains from one sample in a study of cytomegalovirus exposure and HLA in healthy donors. Some clones are missing from TCRdb's copy, which holds only in-frame ones; the method was immunoSEQ multiplex PCR. The table records under 200,000 clones, approximately 96% of them present only once. The sample comprised PBMCs. Every receptor here comes from a woman between 18 and 30 years old in good health and CMV-seronegative. CDR3s include the opening cysteine and the closing phenylalanine or tryptophan. Each record gives: CDR3 protein, clone size, V gene, J gene. Clone size appears in some rows only: once, few, many, or a class for an expanded clone.

CASSGRDNNNSPLHF,.,TRBV11-2,TRBJ1-6
CAWSTGTGQDTQYF,.,TRBV30,TRBJ2-3
CASSSRGRRGNTIYF,.,TRBV6-5,TRBJ1-3
CASSQGQLAGYEQYF,.,TRBV6-5,TRBJ2-7
CASSHRDLNTEAFF,.,TRBV5-6,TRBJ1-1
CASSLTGTSYEQYF,.,TRBV5-5,TRBJ2-7
CASKGLMNTGELFF,once,TRBV7-9,TRBJ2-2
CSVDLSLFGTGNYGYTF,.,TRBV29-1,TRBJ1-2
CASSFNPSGGKTDTQYF,.,TRBV5-1,TRBJ2-3
CASRSSGANVLTF,.,TRBV9,TRBJ2-6
CASSLVGSLPGQGEFYGYTF,.,TRBV5-1,TRBJ1-2
CASSGAEVGYTF,.,TRBV9,TRBJ1-2
CASSQEGGTEKLFF,.,TRBV4-2,TRBJ1-4
CASSEGGTNEKLFF,.,TRBV6-1,TRBJ1-4
CASSQAQVNSYEQYF,.,TRBV4-1,TRBJ2-7
CASSTPGGGPAKNIQYF,.,TRBV19,TRBJ2-4
CASSPRQGRGELFF,once,TRBV27,TRBJ2-2
CASSLGRGNQPQHF,.,TRBV5-4,TRBJ1-5
CASSLDGAGTGDTQYF,.,TRBV5-1,TRBJ2-3
CASSLVGRLNEQFF,once,TRBV11-3,TRBJ2-1
CASSRGGKRGPYNEQFF,.,TRBV13,TRBJ2-1
CASKQGALNYGYTF,.,TRBV5-4,TRBJ1-2
CASSLVSGGADTQYF,.,TRBV5-1,TRBJ2-3
CAISEGLAGSTDTQYF,few,TRBV10-3,TRBJ2-3
CASSPRGTGQETQYF,.,TRBV5-4,TRBJ2-5
CASSLTVGDEQYF,.,TRBV7-9,TRBJ2-7
CASSSGQTGANVLTF,.,TRBV7-2,TRBJ2-6
CASSFSTYNEQFF,once,TRBV7-2,TRBJ2-1
CSVEREQDYEQYF,.,TRBV29-1,TRBJ2-7
CASSEVYTGELFF,.,TRBV19,TRBJ2-2
CASSWDSPGTGELFF,once,TRBV5-1,TRBJ2-2